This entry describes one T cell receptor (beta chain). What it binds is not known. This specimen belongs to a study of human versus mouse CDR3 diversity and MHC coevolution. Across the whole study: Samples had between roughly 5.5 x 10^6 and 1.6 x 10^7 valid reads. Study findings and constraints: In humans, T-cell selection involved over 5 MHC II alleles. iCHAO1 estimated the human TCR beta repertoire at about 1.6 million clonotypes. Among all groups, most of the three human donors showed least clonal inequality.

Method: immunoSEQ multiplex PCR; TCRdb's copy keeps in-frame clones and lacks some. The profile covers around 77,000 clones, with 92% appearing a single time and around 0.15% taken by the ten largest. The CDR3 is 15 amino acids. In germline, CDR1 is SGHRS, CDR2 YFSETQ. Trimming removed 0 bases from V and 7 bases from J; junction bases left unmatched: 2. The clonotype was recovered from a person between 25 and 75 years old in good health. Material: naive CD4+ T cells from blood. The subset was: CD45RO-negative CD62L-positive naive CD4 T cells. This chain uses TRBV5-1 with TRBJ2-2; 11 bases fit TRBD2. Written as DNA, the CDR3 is TGCGCCAGCAGCTTGGGACTAGCGGGATACGGGGAGCTGTTTTTT. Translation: CASSLGLAGYGELFF.